This entry features one T cell receptor (beta chain) sequence. The source of the sample is a study of blood T cell repertoires in COVID-19. As for the study in general: COVID-19 samples collected from the United States, Italy and Spain covered acute and convalescent phases. T cells, B-cell-depleted T cells, or PBMCs provided the cDNA or gDNA that served as material.

This table comes from immunoSEQ multiplex PCR, and its TCRdb copy is limited to in-frame clones, with some not included. Of approximately 280,000 clones listed, roughly 89% are singletons. Sequenced sample: peripheral blood. The sequence came from a man between 40 and 49 years old with acute or convalescent COVID-19.

The CDR3 sequence is CAISESTGQVAIQYF. For the CDR3, the DNA is TGTGCCATCAGTGAGTCGACAGGACAGGTGGCCATTCAGTACTTC. The chain links TRBV10-3 to TRBJ2-4; 7 bases align to TRBD1. With V trimmed by 0 bases and J by 9 bases, 8 bases remained unmatched. The CDR3 loop spans 15 amino acids. The germline CDR1 and CDR2 sequences are ENHRY and SYGVKD.